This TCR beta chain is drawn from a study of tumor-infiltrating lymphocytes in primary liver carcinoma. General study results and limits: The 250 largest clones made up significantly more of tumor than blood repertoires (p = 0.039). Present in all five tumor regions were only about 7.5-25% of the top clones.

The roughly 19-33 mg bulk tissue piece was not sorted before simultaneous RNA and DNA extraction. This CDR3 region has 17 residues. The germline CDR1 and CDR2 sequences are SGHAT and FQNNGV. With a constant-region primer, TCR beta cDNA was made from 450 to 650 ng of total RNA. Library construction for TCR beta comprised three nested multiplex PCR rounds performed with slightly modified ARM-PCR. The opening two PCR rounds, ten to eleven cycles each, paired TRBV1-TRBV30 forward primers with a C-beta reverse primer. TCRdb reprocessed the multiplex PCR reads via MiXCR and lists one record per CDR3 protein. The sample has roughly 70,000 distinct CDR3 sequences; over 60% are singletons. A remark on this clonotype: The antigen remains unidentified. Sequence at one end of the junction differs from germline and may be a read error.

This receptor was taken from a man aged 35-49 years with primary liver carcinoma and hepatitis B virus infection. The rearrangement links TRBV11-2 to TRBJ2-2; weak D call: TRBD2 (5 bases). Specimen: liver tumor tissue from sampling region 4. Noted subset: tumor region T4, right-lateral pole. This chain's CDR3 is CASSIALGGANTRELFF. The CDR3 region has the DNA TGTGCTAGCAGCATAGCATTAGGAGGCGCGAACACCAGGGAGCTGTTTTTT.